This entry is about one T cell receptor beta chain. Original analysis: Amplifying reference gene primers gave estimates of nucleated cell counts. Method: immunoSEQ multiplex PCR; TCRdb's copy keeps in-frame clones and lacks some. D and trimming come from the DNA, and the V and J calls and clone size come from that table. This table has under 200,000 clones, roughly 90% appearing once. The sample comes from a study of blood T cell repertoires in COVID-19. The overall study: Italy, Spain and the United States were the sources of the convalescent and acute COVID-19 samples. From T cells, B-cell-depleted T cells, or PBMCs came the material, which was cDNA or gDNA.

The CDR3 is made up of 19 amino acids. Per the germline V gene, CDR1 is PRHDT and CDR2 is FYEKMQ (reference sequence). The V and J ends lost 5 bases and 7 bases, in that order; junction bases with no gene match: 17. This sequence joins TRBV13 and TRBJ2-3; 14 bases match TRBD2. The clonotype originates from a man in his forties or fifties with acute or convalescent COVID-19. The sample was peripheral blood. The CDR3 here is CASSQKPKWGLAGDYTQYF. The CDR3 DNA is TGTGCCAGCAGCCAAAAACCGAAGTGGGGACTAGCGGGAGATTATACGCAGTATTTT.